This TCR beta chain was sequenced during a study of T cell changes during pregnancy in multiple sclerosis (dated by TCRdb to the late 2010s). Study-level background: The study examined how the T cell repertoire changed over the course of pregnancy in women with multiple sclerosis.

The library relied on the immunoSEQ multiplex PCR assay. In its TCRdb copy, this immuneACCESS table keeps in-frame sequences only and misses some clones. Where compared with another copy, unresolved V genes explain less than half of these, and the others have no known cause. Here the sample has tens of thousands of clones; roughly nine tenths occur a single time. The ten largest account for around 1.4% of the sample. As regards this clone: Its specific antigen is unknown. The input lacks base qualities; no much larger clone sits a single base away.

Trimming takes 2 bases from V and 6 bases from J, and the germline ends sit 11 bases apart. CDR1 is given as SGHVS and CDR2 as FQNEAQ, both from the germline V gene. The CDR3 covers 15 residues, taking in both the cysteine and the phenylalanine. This entry keeps only the CDR3 DNA: 45 bases, framed from base 1. Sequenced here: peripheral blood, sampled in the third trimester of pregnancy. The rearrangement joined TRBV7-8 to TRBJ1-6; a weak D assignment points to TRBD1 (5 bases agree). The sequence was obtained from a female donor with multiple sclerosis, enrolled in a pregnancy study. The CDR3 reads CASSLSPGGNSPLHF. The base sequence is TGTGCCAGCAGCTTATCTCCGGGGGGTAATTCACCCCTCCACTTT.